One TCR beta chain is described in this entry. Its antigen is undetermined. The data belong to a study of cytomegalovirus exposure and HLA in healthy donors. Study outcomes and limitations: When a later analysis was performed, an Asian-associated ancestry cluster reportedly had fewer N-insertions than the 666-donor mean. Rarity marked most TCR sequences, yet some public TCRs occurred in many donors. Researchers reported in a later analysis that a missense DCLRE1C variant was tied to TCR beta V- and J-gene trimming.

60 Vbeta and 13 Jbeta primers were used in PCR. Assay: immunoSEQ multiplex PCR; the TCRdb copy retains only in-frame clones and omits some. This table has about 120,000 clones, around two thirds appearing once. Sequencing input: PBMCs. The receptor comes from a human donor in good health.

For the CDR3, the DNA is TGCAGCGTCCTCAGGGGAACGGGGTTCACTGAAGCTTTCTTT. Protein product: CSVLRGTGFTEAFF. V is TRBV29-1 and J is TRBJ1-1; the D gene is possibly TRBD1 (6 bases). This CDR3 region has 14 residues. Germline V gene sequence: CDR1 SQVTM, CDR2 ANQGSEA. The V end lost 6 bases, the J end lost 4 bases, and 18 bases lay between the germline ends.